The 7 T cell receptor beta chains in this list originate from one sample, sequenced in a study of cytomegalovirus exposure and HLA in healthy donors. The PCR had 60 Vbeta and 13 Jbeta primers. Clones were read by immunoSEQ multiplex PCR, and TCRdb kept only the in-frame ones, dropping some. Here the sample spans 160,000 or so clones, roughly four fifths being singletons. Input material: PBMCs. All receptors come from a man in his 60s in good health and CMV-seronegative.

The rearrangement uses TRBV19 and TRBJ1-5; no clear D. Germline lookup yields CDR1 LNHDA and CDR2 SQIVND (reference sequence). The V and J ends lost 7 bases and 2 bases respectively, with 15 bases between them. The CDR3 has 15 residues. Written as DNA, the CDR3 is TGTGCCAGTAATTTGGGCGGGGTTCGCAATCAGCCCCAGCATTTT. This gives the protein CASNLGGVRNQPQHF. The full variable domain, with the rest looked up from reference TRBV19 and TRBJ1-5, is DGGITQSPKYLFRKEGQNVTLSCEQNLNHDAMYWYRQDPGQGLRLIYYSQIVNDFQKGDIAEGYSVSREKKESFPLTVTSAQKNPTAFYLCASNLGGVRNQPQHFGDGTRLSIL.

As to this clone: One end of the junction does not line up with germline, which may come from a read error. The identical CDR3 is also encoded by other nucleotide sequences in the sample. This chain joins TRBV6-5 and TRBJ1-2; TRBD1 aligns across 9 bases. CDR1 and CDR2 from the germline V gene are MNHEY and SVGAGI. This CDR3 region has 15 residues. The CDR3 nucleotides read TGCGCCAGCAGGTCTACAGTGGACAGGGGATATGGCTACACCTTC. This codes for CASRSTVDRGYGYTF.

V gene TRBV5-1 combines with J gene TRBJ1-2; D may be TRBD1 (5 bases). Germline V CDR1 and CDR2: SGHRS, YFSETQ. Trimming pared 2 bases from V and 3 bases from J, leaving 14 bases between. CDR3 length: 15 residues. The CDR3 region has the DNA TGCGCCAGCAGCTTTGACAGCCCCCAGGACTATGGCTACACCTTC. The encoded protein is CASSFDSPQDYGYTF.

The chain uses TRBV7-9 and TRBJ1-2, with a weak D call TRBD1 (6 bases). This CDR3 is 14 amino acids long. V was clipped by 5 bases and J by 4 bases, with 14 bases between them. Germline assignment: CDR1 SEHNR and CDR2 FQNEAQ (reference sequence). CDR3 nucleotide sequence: TGTGCCAGCAGCGCTGGGGGCAGTGGCTATGGCTACACCTTC. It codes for CASSAGGSGYGYTF.

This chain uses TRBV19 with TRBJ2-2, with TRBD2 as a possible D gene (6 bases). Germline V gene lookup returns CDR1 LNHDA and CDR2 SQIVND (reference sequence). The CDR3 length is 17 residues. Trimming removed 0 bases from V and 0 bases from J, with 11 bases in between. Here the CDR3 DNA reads TGTGCCAGTAGTATAGACAACTGGACTACGAACACCGGGGAGCTGTTTTTT. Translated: CASSIDNWTTNTGELFF.

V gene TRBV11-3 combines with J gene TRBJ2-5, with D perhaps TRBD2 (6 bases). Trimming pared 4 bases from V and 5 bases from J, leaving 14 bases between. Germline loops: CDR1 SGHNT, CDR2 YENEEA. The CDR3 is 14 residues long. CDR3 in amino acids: CASSSGGGTETQYF. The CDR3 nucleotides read TGTGCCAGCAGCTCCGGTGGGGGGACGGAGACCCAGTACTTC.

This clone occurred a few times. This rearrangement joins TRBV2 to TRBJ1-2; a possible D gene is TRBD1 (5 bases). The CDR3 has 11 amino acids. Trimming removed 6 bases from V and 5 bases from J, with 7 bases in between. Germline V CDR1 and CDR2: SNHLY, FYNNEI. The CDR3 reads CASSQGYGYTF. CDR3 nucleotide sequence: TGTGCCAGCAGCCAGGGATATGGCTACACCTTC.